The 19 T cell receptor beta chains given below trace back to one sample, sequenced in a study of blood T cell repertoires in COVID-19. Produced via immunoSEQ multiplex PCR; TCRdb's table is partial and in-frame only. The data hold 120,000 to 150,000 clones, with around 87% observed a single time. What was sequenced was PBMCs or T cells enriched from blood (not recorded which). These receptors all stem from a woman in her thirties or forties who had been exposed to COVID-19.

The chain recombines TRBV11-2 with TRBJ2-3; no clear D. CDR1 is SGHAT, CDR2 FQNNGV, per germline. The CDR3 covers 12 residues. The germline V and J ends were trimmed by 3 bases and 4 bases, with 5 bases remaining between them. The CDR3 coding sequence is TGTGCCAGCAGCTTCCAGGCAGATACGCAGTATTTT. Translated, it gives CASSFQADTQYF.

This clone was observed a single time. The chain links TRBV7-8 to TRBJ2-1; D is possibly TRBD2 (6 bases). The CDR3 runs 12 residues. From germline, CDR1 is SGHVS and CDR2 FQNEAQ. The V end was cut by 8 bases, the J end by 6 bases, with 11 bases between. CDR3: CASFSGGNEQFF. Written as DNA, the CDR3 is TGTGCCAGCTTCTCCGGGGGCAATGAGCAGTTCTTC.

This sequence joins TRBV28 and TRBJ2-2, with TRBD1 as a possible D gene (6 bases). The CDR3 loop spans 16 amino acids. The V end lost 5 bases, the J end lost 6 bases, and 19 bases lay between the germline ends. The germline V gene encodes CDR1 MDHEN and CDR2 SYDVKM. CDR3 nucleotide sequence: TGTGCCAGCAGTGCCCCCGGGACAATCTTTCCCGGGGAGCTGTTTTTT. It is translated as CASSAPGTIFPGELFF.

The chain employs TRBV12-3 or TRBV12-4 and TRBJ2-5; D is perhaps TRBD1 (6 bases). CDR3 size: 12 residues. V dropped 6 bases and J dropped 2 bases, with 7 bases sitting between them. The CDR3 DNA is TGTGCCAGCAGCAGGGGTCAAGAGACCCAGTACTTC. It yields the protein CASSRGQETQYF.

This chain uses TRBV5-1 with TRBJ2-3; 11 bases align to TRBD2. Trimming removed 4 bases from V and 2 bases from J; junction bases left unmatched: 3. CDR1 is SGHRS, CDR2 YFSETQ, per germline. There are 15 residues in the CDR3. The CDR3 region is CASSTSGRDTDTQYF. CDR3 DNA sequence: TGCGCCAGCAGCACTAGCGGGAGAGACACAGATACGCAGTATTTT.

The chain recombines TRBV6-1 with TRBJ1-6, with D unresolved. V gave up 2 bases and J gave up 5 bases, with 16 bases separating them. The CDR3 runs to 17 residues. Germline CDR1 and CDR2: MNHNS and SASEGT. CDR3 DNA: TGTGCCAGCAGTGAAATCCTGGCAGTCAGGAATAATTCACCCCTCCACTTT. It specifies CASSEILAVRNNSPLHF.

V usage is TRBV27 and J usage is TRBJ2-1, with D unresolved. The CDR3 extends over 11 amino acids. Trimming left V 8 bases short and J 5 bases short, with 7 bases between. Per the germline V gene, CDR1 is MNHEY and CDR2 is SMNVEV (reference sequence). CDR3: CASGRDNEQFF. CDR3 nucleotides: TGTGCCAGCGGCCGGGACAATGAGCAGTTCTTC.

The chain joins TRBV6-6 to TRBJ2-7; D ambiguous. V lost 5 bases to trimming and J lost 2 bases, with 7 bases between them. There are 12 residues in the CDR3. Germline lookup yields CDR1 MNHNY and CDR2 SVGAGI (reference sequence). CDR3 DNA: TGTGCCAGCAGTCCGCTAACCTACGAGCAGTACTTC. It codes for CASSPLTYEQYF.

The rearrangement joins TRBV11-3 to TRBJ2-1; D perhaps matches TRBD1 (5 bases). Deletions cut 1 base from V and 9 bases from J, with 19 bases between. There are 16 residues in the CDR3. CDR1 SGHNT and CDR2 YENEEA come from the germline V gene. The CDR3 loop is CASSLGGPPSLGEQFF. In DNA, the CDR3 is TGTGCCAGCAGCTTAGGGGGCCCCCCTAGTCTGGGTGAGCAGTTCTTC.

This chain uses TRBV7-9 with TRBJ2-3, with D perhaps TRBD1 (5 bases). V shed 5 bases and J shed 0 bases, with 12 bases lying between them. The CDR3 totals 15 residues. CDR1 is SEHNR, CDR2 FQNEAQ, per germline (reference sequence). CDR3 residues: CASSQRQSSTDTQYF. The CDR3 DNA follows: TGTGCCAGCAGCCAAAGACAGTCTAGCACAGATACGCAGTATTTT.

For the CDR3, the DNA is TGCGCCAGCAGCACAGGGGGCGACGATGGCTACACCTTC. Translating gives CASSTGGDDGYTF. The chain links TRBV5-1 to TRBJ1-2; 9 bases match TRBD1. The germline CDR1 and CDR2 sequences are SGHRS and YFSETQ. V shed 4 bases and J 6 bases; nucleotides not matched to a gene: 4. The CDR3 loop spans 13 amino acids.

The rearrangement joins TRBV5-1 to TRBJ2-3; 7 positions match TRBD2. Germline assignment: CDR1 SGHRS and CDR2 YFSETQ. V was pared by 7 bases and J by 1 base, with 0 bases of the junction left unmatched. CDR3 length: 12 residues. The CDR3 DNA reads as TGCGCCAGCGCGGGGGGCACAGATACGCAGTATTTT. As protein: CASAGGTDTQYF.

The chain is built from TRBV11-2 and TRBJ1-1, with D perhaps TRBD1 (5 bases). This CDR3 comprises 14 residues. In germline, CDR1 is SGHAT, CDR2 FQNNGV. Deletions cut 5 bases from V and 5 bases from J, with 15 bases between. This CDR3 reads CASSPSGGGTEAFF. CDR3 in DNA: TGTGCCAGCAGCCCTTCGGGGGGAGGGACTGAAGCTTTCTTT.

CDR3 in amino acids: CASSPSGTDSYEQYF. The CDR3 DNA is TGCGCCAGCAGCCCCTCCGGGACAGACTCCTACGAGCAGTACTTC. V gene TRBV4-3 combines with J gene TRBJ2-7; the match to TRBD1 covers 7 bases. CDR1 is LGHNA, CDR2 YSLEER, per germline. Germline trimming cut 4 bases from V and 0 bases from J; bases unmatched to any gene: 6. CDR3 length: 15 amino acids.

The V gene is TRBV23-1, the J gene TRBJ2-5, with 9 bases lining up with TRBD1. Being an ORF, TRBV23-1 has a function that is uncertain. The CDR3 covers 15 residues. J lost 2 bases, V lost 2 bases, and 3 bases had no gene match. CDR3 sequence reads: CASSQQGQGQETQYF. The DNA of the CDR3 is TGCGCCAGCAGTCAACAAGGACAGGGGCAAGAGACCCAGTACTTC.

V gene TRBV19 combines with J gene TRBJ2-7; 9 bases align to TRBD1. Germline-derived CDR1 and CDR2 are LNHDA and SQIVND (reference sequence). Losses at the gene ends were 7 bases for V and 1 base for J; bases not matched to a gene: 2. The CDR3 extends over 13 amino acids. CDR3 coding DNA: TGTGCCAGTAAGGGACAGGGATCCTACGAGCAGTACTTC. Protein sequence: CASKGQGSYEQYF. The full variable domain, completed using reference TRBV19 and TRBJ2-7, is DGGITQSPKYLFRKEGQNVTLSCEQNLNHDAMYWYRQDPGQGLRLIYYSQIVNDFQKGDIAEGYSVSREKKESFPLTVTSAQKNPTAFYLCASKGQGSYEQYFGPGTRLTVT.

The chain carries TRBV10-1 and TRBJ1-2; 7 nucleotides agree with TRBD1. The CDR3 has 13 amino acids. The ends lost 2 bases at V and 6 bases at J; junction bases unmatched: 3. Germline V gene data show CDR1 as WNHNN and CDR2 as SYGVQD (reference sequence). The CDR3 protein is CASSETGADGYTF. DNA of the CDR3: TGCGCCAGCAGTGAGACAGGGGCCGATGGCTACACCTTC.

The rearrangement uses TRBV25-1 and TRBJ1-1; maybe TRBD1 (5 bases). CDR3 length equals 13 residues. V lost 4 bases and J lost 3, with 9 bases in between. Per the germline V gene, CDR1 is MGHDK and CDR2 is SYGVNS. CDR3 in DNA: TGTGCCAGCAGTGGGTGGGGGGACACTGAAGCTTTCTTT. Protein product: CASSGWGDTEAFF. The whole variable domain, remainder taken from reference TRBV25-1 and TRBJ1-1, is EADIYQTPRYLVIGTGKKITLECSQTMGHDKMYWYQQDPGMELHLIHYSYGVNSTEKGDLSSESTVSRIRTEHFPLTLESARPSHTSQYLCASSGWGDTEAFFGQGTRLTVV.

The chain joins TRBV5-4 to TRBJ2-3; D is possibly TRBD2 (6 bases). V was cut by 1 base and J by 3 bases, with 12 bases left in between. Germline CDR1 SGHNT, CDR2 YYREEE (reference sequence). The CDR3 spans 15 residues. CDR3 sequence reads: CASSLSGLRTDTQYF. The CDR3 DNA sequence: TGTGCCAGCAGCTTGTCGGGACTGCGGACAGATACGCAGTATTTT.